This TCR beta chain was recorded in a study of response to subunit inactivated influenza vaccine. Study results and limitations: There was a suggestion from the authors that each seasonal influenza vaccination recruits few new T cells.

MiXCR, run by TCRdb on the RT-PCR reads, gives a single entry per CDR3 protein. This table holds about 190,000 distinct CDR3 sequences, approximately 14% found once. Germline V gene sequence: CDR1 MDHEN, CDR2 SYDVKM. V was pared by 6 bases and J by 2 bases, with 14 bases between. This CDR3 spans 15 amino acids. A word on this clonotype: Its target is unknown.

The sequences come from CD8+ T cells sorted from PBMCs, collected less than 6 days after vaccination. The chain combines TRBV28 with TRBJ1-3, with a possible D match to TRBD1 (5 bases). This TCR came from a man aged 50-60 years who received an inactivated influenza vaccine. Here the CDR3 DNA reads TGTGCCAGCAGGGGGGGGTATGGTGCTGGAAACACCATATATTTT. It is translated as CASRGGYGAGNTIYF.